Listed below are T cell receptor beta chains from one sample, sequenced in a study of shared clonotypes between healthy human individuals. Produced via immunoSEQ multiplex PCR; TCRdb's table is partial and in-frame only. The profile covers millions of clones, with approximately 95% appearing a single time and 0.1% to 0.15% taken by the ten largest. The material sequenced was naive CD4+ T cells sorted from blood. These receptors came from a man aged 18 to 35 in good health. CDR3s include the opening cysteine and the closing phenylalanine or tryptophan. A D gene is named only where the DNA matches it firmly. The size field is filled for only some rows; it gives once, few, many or a size class.

cdr3_length: 14
v_call: TRBV7-2
j_call: TRBJ1-1
d_call: TRBD1
clone_size: .
cdr3_aa: CASSSQGGSTEAFF
cdr3_nt: TGTGCCAGCAGCTCACAGGGGGGGAGCACTGAAGCTTTCTTT

cdr3_length: 11
v_call: TRBV6-6
j_call: TRBJ2-7
d_call: TRBD2
clone_size: .
cdr3_aa: CATTSVYEQYF
cdr3_nt: TGTGCCACCACTAGCGTCTACGAGCAGTACTTC

cdr3_length: 16
v_call: TRBV5-6
j_call: TRBJ2-3
d_call: TRBD2
clone_size: .
cdr3_aa: CASSLAWTSSTDTQYF
cdr3_nt: TGTGCCAGCAGCTTGGCCTGGACTAGTTCCACAGATACGCAGTATTTT

cdr3_length: 14
v_call: TRBV9
j_call: TRBJ1-3
d_call: .
clone_size: few
cdr3_aa: CASSVTTERNTIYF
cdr3_nt: TGTGCCAGCAGCGTGACGACAGAGCGAAACACCATATATTTT

cdr3_length: 14
v_call: TRBV5-1
j_call: TRBJ1-1
d_call: TRBD1
clone_size: .
cdr3_aa: CASSVQGARTEAFF
cdr3_nt: TGCGCCAGCAGCGTGCAGGGGGCGAGGACTGAAGCTTTCTTT

cdr3_length: 14
v_call: TRBV9
j_call: TRBJ1-2
d_call: .
clone_size: .
cdr3_aa: CASSGPNQDYGYTF
cdr3_nt: TGTGCCAGCAGCGGTCCTAACCAGGACTATGGCTACACCTTC

cdr3_length: 15
v_call: TRBV10-3
j_call: TRBJ2-7
d_call: TRBD2
clone_size: .
cdr3_aa: CAISPPGLGRPEQYF
cdr3_nt: TGTGCCATCAGTCCGCCAGGACTAGGGAGACCTGAGCAGTACTTC

cdr3_length: 13
v_call: TRBV27
j_call: TRBJ2-3
d_call: .
clone_size: .
cdr3_aa: CASSSRVVGTQYF
cdr3_nt: TGTGCCAGCAGTTCCCGGGTCGTCGGTACGCAGTATTTT

cdr3_length: 14
v_call: TRBV5-6
j_call: TRBJ2-4
d_call: .
clone_size: .
cdr3_aa: CASSLEALENIQYF
cdr3_nt: TGTGCCAGCAGCTTGGAGGCTCTGGAAAACATTCAGTACTTC

cdr3_length: 15
v_call: TRBV7-2
j_call: TRBJ2-1
d_call: TRBD2
clone_size: .
cdr3_aa: CASSSPGLAANEQFF
cdr3_nt: TGTGCCAGCAGCTCTCCAGGGCTAGCGGCCAATGAGCAGTTCTTC

cdr3_length: 16
v_call: TRBV19
j_call: TRBJ1-6
d_call: .
clone_size: many
cdr3_aa: CASSTSLVGLGSPLHF
cdr3_nt: TGTGCCAGTAGTACTTCACTCGTGGGGCTGGGATCACCCCTCCACTTT

cdr3_length: 15
v_call: TRBV2
j_call: TRBJ2-2
d_call: .
clone_size: .
cdr3_aa: CASSGRTANTGELFF
cdr3_nt: TGTGCCAGCAGTGGACGGACGGCGAACACCGGGGAGCTGTTTTTT

cdr3_length: 16
v_call: TRBV13
j_call: TRBJ2-4
d_call: TRBD2
clone_size: .
cdr3_aa: CASSSRASGREGIQYF
cdr3_nt: TGTGCCAGCAGCTCTCGGGCTAGCGGGAGAGAGGGCATTCAGTACTTC

cdr3_length: 12
v_call: TRBV11-3
j_call: TRBJ2-1
d_call: .
clone_size: .
cdr3_aa: CASSLYDDEQFF
cdr3_nt: TGTGCCAGCAGCTTATACGACGATGAGCAGTTCTTC

cdr3_length: 13
v_call: TRBV6-5
j_call: TRBJ1-4
d_call: .
clone_size: .
cdr3_aa: CASSYSENEKLFF
cdr3_nt: TGTGCCAGCAGTTACTCGGAGAATGAAAAACTGTTTTTT

cdr3_length: 12
v_call: TRBV25-1
j_call: TRBJ1-3
d_call: .
clone_size: .
cdr3_aa: CASSESENTIYF
cdr3_nt: TGTGCCAGCAGTGAATCAGAAAACACCATATATTTT

cdr3_length: 13
v_call: TRBV19
j_call: TRBJ1-6
d_call: .
clone_size: .
cdr3_aa: CASSRDGNSPLHF
cdr3_nt: TGTGCCAGTAGTAGGGACGGCAATTCACCCCTCCACTTT

cdr3_length: 15
v_call: TRBV11-3
j_call: TRBJ2-2
d_call: .
clone_size: once
cdr3_aa: CASSSQQGNTGELFF
cdr3_nt: TGTGCCAGCAGCTCTCAGCAAGGCAACACCGGGGAGCTGTTTTTT

cdr3_length: 16
v_call: TRBV9
j_call: TRBJ2-2
d_call: .
clone_size: .
cdr3_aa: CASSPTSDYYTGELFF
cdr3_nt: TGTGCCAGCAGCCCGACCTCGGACTACTACACCGGGGAGCTGTTTTTT

cdr3_length: 13
v_call: TRBV4-3
j_call: TRBJ1-5
d_call: .
clone_size: few
cdr3_aa: CASSQDRDQPQHF
cdr3_nt: TGCGCCAGCAGCCAAGATCGGGATCAGCCCCAGCATTTT

cdr3_length: 13
v_call: TRBV7-3
j_call: TRBJ2-3
d_call: .
clone_size: .
cdr3_aa: CASSLDRTDTQYF
cdr3_nt: TGTGCCAGCAGCTTAGATCGGACGGATACGCAGTATTTT

cdr3_length: 14
v_call: TRBV2
j_call: TRBJ1-5
d_call: .
clone_size: .
cdr3_aa: CASSEAMGNQPQHF
cdr3_nt: TGTGCCAGCAGTGAAGCAATGGGTAATCAGCCCCAGCATTTT

cdr3_length: 12
v_call: TRBV29-1
j_call: TRBJ2-5
d_call: TRBD1
clone_size: .
cdr3_aa: CSARTGIETQYF
cdr3_nt: TGCAGCGCCCGGACAGGGATTGAGACCCAGTACTTC

cdr3_length: 15
v_call: TRBV9
j_call: TRBJ2-1
d_call: .
clone_size: .
cdr3_aa: CASSVGGNSYNEQFF
cdr3_nt: TGTGCCAGCAGCGTAGGGGGTAACTCCTACAATGAGCAGTTCTTC

cdr3_length: 12
v_call: TRBV7-9
j_call: TRBJ1-1
d_call: .
clone_size: .
cdr3_aa: CVLVGKNTEAFF
cdr3_nt: TGTGTCCTCGTGGGAAAGAACACTGAAGCTTTCTTT

cdr3_length: 14
v_call: TRBV12-5
j_call: TRBJ2-3
d_call: .
clone_size: .
cdr3_aa: CASGLFGGADTQYF
cdr3_nt: TGTGCTAGTGGTTTGTTCGGGGGCGCAGATACGCAGTATTTT

cdr3_length: 14
v_call: TRBV6-5
j_call: TRBJ1-2
d_call: .
clone_size: .
cdr3_aa: CASSTDSSFYGYTF
cdr3_nt: TGTGCCAGCAGTACGGACAGTTCCTTTTATGGCTACACCTTC

cdr3_length: 13
v_call: TRBV30
j_call: TRBJ1-4
d_call: TRBD1
clone_size: .
cdr3_aa: CAWGDRVGEKLFF
cdr3_nt: TGTGCCTGGGGGGACAGGGTTGGTGAAAAACTGTTTTTT

cdr3_length: 14
v_call: TRBV28
j_call: TRBJ1-5
d_call: .
clone_size: .
cdr3_aa: CASSLGQGGQPQHF
cdr3_nt: TGTGCCAGCAGTTTAGGGCAGGGAGGCCAGCCCCAGCATTTT

cdr3_length: 15
v_call: TRBV14
j_call: TRBJ1-2
d_call: .
clone_size: .
cdr3_aa: CASSQKDRANYGYTF
cdr3_nt: TGTGCCAGCAGCCAGAAGGACAGAGCTAACTATGGCTACACCTTC

cdr3_length: 14
v_call: TRBV9
j_call: TRBJ2-3
d_call: .
clone_size: .
cdr3_aa: CASSVDHIYPAQYF
cdr3_nt: TGTGCCAGCAGCGTAGACCATATCTACCCCGCGCAGTATTTT

cdr3_length: 14
v_call: TRBV2
j_call: TRBJ2-5
d_call: .
clone_size: .
cdr3_aa: CASSEESDSKTQYF
cdr3_nt: TGTGCCAGCAGTGAAGAGAGCGATTCGAAGACCCAGTACTTC

cdr3_length: 16
v_call: TRBV5-6
j_call: TRBJ2-1
d_call: TRBD1
clone_size: .
cdr3_aa: CASSSDRTGSYNEQFF
cdr3_nt: TGTGCCAGCAGCTCGGACAGGACGGGAAGTTACAATGAGCAGTTCTTC

cdr3_length: 14
v_call: TRBV2
j_call: TRBJ1-1
d_call: .
clone_size: .
cdr3_aa: CASSRASRGTEAFF
cdr3_nt: TGTGCCAGCAGCCGGGCCTCGAGGGGCACTGAAGCTTTCTTT

cdr3_length: 16
v_call: TRBV6-4
j_call: TRBJ1-6
d_call: TRBD1
clone_size: .
cdr3_aa: CASSRGTGDNNSPLHF
cdr3_nt: TGTGCCAGCAGTCGCGGGACAGGGGACAATAATTCACCCCTCCACTTT

cdr3_length: 14
v_call: TRBV15
j_call: TRBJ1-1
d_call: .
clone_size: .
cdr3_aa: CATSNPEMNTEAFF
cdr3_nt: TGTGCCACCAGCAATCCTGAAATGAACACTGAAGCTTTCTTT

cdr3_length: 12
v_call: TRBV5-4
j_call: TRBJ2-1
d_call: .
clone_size: .
cdr3_aa: CASSSQKNEQFF
cdr3_nt: TGTGCCAGCAGCTCGCAGAAGAATGAGCAGTTCTTC

cdr3_length: 16
v_call: TRBV2
j_call: TRBJ1-2
d_call: .
clone_size: .
cdr3_aa: CASSEDSRILNYGYTF
cdr3_nt: TGTGCCAGCAGTGAAGACAGTCGGATCCTTAACTATGGCTACACCTTC

cdr3_length: 12
v_call: TRBV5-1
j_call: TRBJ2-5
d_call: .
clone_size: .
cdr3_aa: CASSLRGETQYF
cdr3_nt: TGCGCCAGCAGCTTAAGGGGAGAGACCCAGTACTTC

cdr3_length: 17
v_call: TRBV5-8
j_call: TRBJ1-6
d_call: .
clone_size: .
cdr3_aa: CASSLYRGGAYNSPLHF
cdr3_nt: TGTGCCAGCAGCTTGTATAGGGGGGGCGCCTATAATTCACCCCTCCACTTT

cdr3_length: 15
v_call: TRBV4-1
j_call: TRBJ2-7
d_call: .
clone_size: .
cdr3_aa: CASSQDERGWYEQYF
cdr3_nt: TGCGCCAGCAGCCAAGACGAGAGGGGGTGGTACGAGCAGTACTTC

cdr3_length: 15
v_call: TRBV7-9
j_call: TRBJ2-7
d_call: .
clone_size: .
cdr3_aa: CASSPMTGSSYEQYF
cdr3_nt: TGTGCCAGCAGCCCAATGACCGGGTCCTCCTACGAGCAGTACTTC

cdr3_length: 15
v_call: TRBV7-3
j_call: TRBJ1-1
d_call: TRBD1
clone_size: .
cdr3_aa: CASSPTGTGSVEAFF
cdr3_nt: TGTGCCAGCAGCCCTACCGGGACAGGGTCCGTTGAAGCTTTCTTT

cdr3_length: 12
v_call: TRBV27
j_call: TRBJ1-1
d_call: .
clone_size: many
cdr3_aa: CASSRWGGEAFF
cdr3_nt: TGTGCCAGCAGTAGGTGGGGAGGTGAAGCTTTCTTT

cdr3_length: 14
v_call: TRBV6-5
j_call: TRBJ1-6
d_call: .
clone_size: .
cdr3_aa: CASSYGGYNSPLHF
cdr3_nt: TGTGCCAGCAGTTACGGGGGATATAATTCACCCCTCCACTTT

cdr3_length: 12
v_call: TRBV30
j_call: TRBJ2-3
d_call: TRBD2
clone_size: .
cdr3_aa: CAWRRGADTQYF
cdr3_nt: TGTGCCTGGAGACGGGGGGCAGATACGCAGTATTTT

cdr3_length: 14
v_call: TRBV6-1
j_call: TRBJ1-2
d_call: .
clone_size: .
cdr3_aa: CASSEPGQTPGYTF
cdr3_nt: TGTGCCAGCAGTGAACCAGGACAGACCCCCGGGTACACCTTC

cdr3_length: 12
v_call: TRBV6-6
j_call: TRBJ1-2
d_call: TRBD1
clone_size: .
cdr3_aa: CASSYTGDGYTF
cdr3_nt: TGTGCCAGCAGTTATACAGGGGATGGCTACACCTTC

cdr3_length: 15
v_call: TRBV27
j_call: TRBJ1-6
d_call: .
clone_size: once
cdr3_aa: CASSFFRGTKSPLHF
cdr3_nt: TGTGCCAGCAGTTTCTTTCGGGGTACGAAATCACCCCTCCACTTT

cdr3_length: 13
v_call: TRBV2
j_call: TRBJ1-5
d_call: TRBD1
clone_size: .
cdr3_aa: CASRTGSNQPQHF
cdr3_nt: TGTGCCAGCAGGACAGGGAGCAATCAGCCCCAGCATTTT

cdr3_length: 16
v_call: TRBV19
j_call: TRBJ1-3
d_call: .
clone_size: once
cdr3_aa: CASSKPRDNSGNTIYF
cdr3_nt: TGTGCCAGTAGTAAGCCGCGGGACAACTCTGGAAACACCATATATTTT

cdr3_length: 11
v_call: TRBV28
j_call: TRBJ1-2
d_call: .
clone_size: few
cdr3_aa: CASSLSYGYTF
cdr3_nt: TGTGCCAGCAGTTTGAGCTATGGCTACACCTTC

cdr3_length: 12
v_call: TRBV28
j_call: TRBJ1-2
d_call: .
clone_size: .
cdr3_aa: CASSLTWDGYTF
cdr3_nt: TGTGCCAGCAGTTTGACTTGGGATGGCTACACCTTC

cdr3_length: 14
v_call: TRBV21-1
j_call: TRBJ2-4
d_call: .
clone_size: few
cdr3_aa: CASRQGDWINIQYF
cdr3_nt: TGTGCCAGCCGACAGGGGGATTGGATAAACATTCAGTACTTC

cdr3_length: 16
v_call: TRBV7-9
j_call: TRBJ2-1
d_call: .
clone_size: .
cdr3_aa: CASSRGVFERSYEQFF
cdr3_nt: TGTGCCAGCAGCCGAGGGGTATTCGAGAGGTCTTATGAGCAGTTCTTC

cdr3_length: 13
v_call: TRBV11-2
j_call: TRBJ2-7
d_call: TRBD2
clone_size: .
cdr3_aa: CASSTGLGYEQYF
cdr3_nt: TGTGCCAGCAGCACGGGACTAGGGTACGAGCAGTACTTC

cdr3_length: 14
v_call: TRBV2
j_call: TRBJ2-3
d_call: TRBD2
clone_size: .
cdr3_aa: CASSTPSGADTQYF
cdr3_nt: TGTGCCAGCAGTACACCTAGCGGGGCGGATACGCAGTATTTT

cdr3_length: 16
v_call: TRBV5-1
j_call: TRBJ2-5
d_call: TRBD1
clone_size: .
cdr3_aa: CASSVTPGGAWETQYF
cdr3_nt: TGCGCCAGCAGCGTAACCCCAGGGGGCGCATGGGAGACCCAGTACTTC

cdr3_length: 15
v_call: TRBV28
j_call: TRBJ2-2
d_call: TRBD1
clone_size: .
cdr3_aa: CASSRDRGGTGELFF
cdr3_nt: TGTGCCAGCAGCCGGGACAGGGGTGGGACCGGGGAGCTGTTTTTT